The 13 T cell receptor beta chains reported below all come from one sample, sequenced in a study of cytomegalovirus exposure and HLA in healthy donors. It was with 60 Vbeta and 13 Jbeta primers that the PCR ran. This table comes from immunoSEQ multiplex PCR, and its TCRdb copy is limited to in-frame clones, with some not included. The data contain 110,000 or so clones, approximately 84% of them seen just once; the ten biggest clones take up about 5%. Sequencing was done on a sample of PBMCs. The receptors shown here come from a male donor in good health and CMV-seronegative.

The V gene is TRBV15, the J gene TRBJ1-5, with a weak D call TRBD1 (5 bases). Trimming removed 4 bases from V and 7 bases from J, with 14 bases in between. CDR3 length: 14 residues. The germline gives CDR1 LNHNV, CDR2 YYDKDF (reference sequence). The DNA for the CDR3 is TGTGCCACCAGCACCGGCGGGGGAAGGCAGCCCCAGCATTTT. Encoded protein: CATSTGGGRQPQHF.

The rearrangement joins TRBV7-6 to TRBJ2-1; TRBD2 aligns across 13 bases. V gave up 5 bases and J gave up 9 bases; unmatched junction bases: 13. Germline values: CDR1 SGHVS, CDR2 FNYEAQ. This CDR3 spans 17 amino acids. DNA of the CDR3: TGTGCCAGCAGCGTAAACCCCGGGACTAGCGGGAAAAGTGAGCAGTTCTTC. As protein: CASSVNPGTSGKSEQFF.

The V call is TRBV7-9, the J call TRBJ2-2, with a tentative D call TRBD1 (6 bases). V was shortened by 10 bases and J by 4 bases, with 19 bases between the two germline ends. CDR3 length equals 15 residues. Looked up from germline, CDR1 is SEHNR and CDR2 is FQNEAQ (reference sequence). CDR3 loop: CATLPWGLGTGELFF. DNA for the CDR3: TGTGCCACCTTACCGTGGGGGCTCGGCACCGGGGAGCTGTTTTTT.

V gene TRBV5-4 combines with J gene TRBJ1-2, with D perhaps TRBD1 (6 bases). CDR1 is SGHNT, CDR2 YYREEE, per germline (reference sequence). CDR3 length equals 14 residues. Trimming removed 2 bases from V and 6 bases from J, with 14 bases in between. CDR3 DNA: TGTGCCAGCAGCTTCTTCGGGGGGCGGGATGGCTACACCTTC. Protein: CASSFFGGRDGYTF.

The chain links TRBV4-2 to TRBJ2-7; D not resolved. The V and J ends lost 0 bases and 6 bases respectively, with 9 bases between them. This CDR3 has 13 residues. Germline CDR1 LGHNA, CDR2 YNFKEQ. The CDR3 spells CASSQEVRVEQYF. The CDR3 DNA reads TGTGCCAGCAGCCAAGAAGTACGGGTCGAGCAGTACTTC.

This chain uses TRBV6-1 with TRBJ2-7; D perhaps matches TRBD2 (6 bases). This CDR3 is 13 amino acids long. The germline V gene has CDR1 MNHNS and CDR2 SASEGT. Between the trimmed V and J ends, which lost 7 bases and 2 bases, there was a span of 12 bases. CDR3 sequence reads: CASTPSETYEQYF. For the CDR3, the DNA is TGTGCCAGCACTCCTAGCGAGACCTACGAGCAGTACTTC.

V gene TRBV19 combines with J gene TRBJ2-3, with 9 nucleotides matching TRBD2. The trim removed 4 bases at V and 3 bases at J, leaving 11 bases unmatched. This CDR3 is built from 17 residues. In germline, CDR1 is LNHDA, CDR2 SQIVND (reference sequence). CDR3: CASSTGTSRHQTDTQYF. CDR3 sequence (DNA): TGTGCCAGTAGTACCGGGACTAGCCGACATCAGACAGATACGCAGTATTTT.

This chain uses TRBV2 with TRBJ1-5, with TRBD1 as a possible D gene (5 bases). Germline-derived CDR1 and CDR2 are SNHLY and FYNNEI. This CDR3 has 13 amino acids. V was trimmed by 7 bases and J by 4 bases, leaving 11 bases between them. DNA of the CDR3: TGTGCCAGCACTAAGGAGGGGAATCAGCCCCAGCATTTT. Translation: CASTKEGNQPQHF.

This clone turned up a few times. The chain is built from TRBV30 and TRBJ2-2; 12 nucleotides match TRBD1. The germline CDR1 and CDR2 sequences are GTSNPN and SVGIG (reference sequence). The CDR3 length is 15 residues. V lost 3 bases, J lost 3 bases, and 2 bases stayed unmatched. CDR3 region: CAWRGQGADTGELFF. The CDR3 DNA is TGTGCCTGGAGGGGACAGGGGGCGGACACCGGGGAGCTGTTTTTT.

As DNA, the CDR3 is TGCGCCAGCAGCTTGTTCAGCGGGTCTCCCCCCGATGAGCAGTTCTTC. Translating it yields CASSLFSGSPPDEQFF. J is TRBJ2-1 and V is TRBV5-1, with a weak D call TRBD2 (6 bases). The CDR3 spans 16 residues. Germline assignment: CDR1 SGHRS and CDR2 YFSETQ. The ends were cut back, 1 base at V and 8 bases at J, with 19 bases in the middle.

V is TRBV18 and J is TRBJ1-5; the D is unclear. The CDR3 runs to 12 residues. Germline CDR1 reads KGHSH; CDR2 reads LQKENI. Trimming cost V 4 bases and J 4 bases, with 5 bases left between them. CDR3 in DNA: TGTGCCAGCTCACTCAGAAATCAGCCCCAGCATTTT. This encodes CASSLRNQPQHF. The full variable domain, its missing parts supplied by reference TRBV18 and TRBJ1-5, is NAGVMQNPRHLVRRRGQEARLRCSPMKGHSHVYWYRQLPEEGLKFMVYLQKENIIDESGMPKERFSAEFPKEGPSILRIQQVVRGDSAAYFCASSLRNQPQHFGDGTRLSIL.

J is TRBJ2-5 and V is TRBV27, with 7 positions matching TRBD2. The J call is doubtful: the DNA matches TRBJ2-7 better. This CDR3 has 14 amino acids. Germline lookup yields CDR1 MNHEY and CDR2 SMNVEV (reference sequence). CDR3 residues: CASSGLRENYEQYF. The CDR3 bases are TGTGCCAGCAGTGGCCTGCGGGAGAACTACGAGCAGTACTTC.

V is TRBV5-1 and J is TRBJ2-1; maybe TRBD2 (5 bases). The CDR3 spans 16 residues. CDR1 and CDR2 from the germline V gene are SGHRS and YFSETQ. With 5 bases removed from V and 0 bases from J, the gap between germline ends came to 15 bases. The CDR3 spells CASRNGGRISYNEQFF. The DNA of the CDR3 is TGCGCCAGCAGGAACGGCGGGCGGATCTCCTACAATGAGCAGTTCTTC.